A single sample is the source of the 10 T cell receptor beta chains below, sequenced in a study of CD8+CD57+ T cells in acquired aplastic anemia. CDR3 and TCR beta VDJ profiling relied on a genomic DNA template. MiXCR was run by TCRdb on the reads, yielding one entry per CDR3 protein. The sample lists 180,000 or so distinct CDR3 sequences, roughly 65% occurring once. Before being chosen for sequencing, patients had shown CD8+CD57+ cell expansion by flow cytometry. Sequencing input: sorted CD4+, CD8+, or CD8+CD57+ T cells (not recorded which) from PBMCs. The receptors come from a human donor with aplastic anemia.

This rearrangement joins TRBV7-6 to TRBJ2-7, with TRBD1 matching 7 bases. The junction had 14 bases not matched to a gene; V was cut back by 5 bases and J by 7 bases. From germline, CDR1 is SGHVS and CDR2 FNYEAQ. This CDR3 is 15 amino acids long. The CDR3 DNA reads TGTGCCAGCAGCACCCAGTCCCCCGACAGGGAAGAGCAGTACTTC. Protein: CASSTQSPDREEQYF. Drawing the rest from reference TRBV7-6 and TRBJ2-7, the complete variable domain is GAGVSQSPRYKVTKRGQDVALRCDPISGHVSLYWYRQALGQGPEFLTYFNYEAQQDKSGLPNDRFSAERPEGSISTLTIQRTEQRDSAMYRCASSTQSPDREEQYFGPGTRLTVT.

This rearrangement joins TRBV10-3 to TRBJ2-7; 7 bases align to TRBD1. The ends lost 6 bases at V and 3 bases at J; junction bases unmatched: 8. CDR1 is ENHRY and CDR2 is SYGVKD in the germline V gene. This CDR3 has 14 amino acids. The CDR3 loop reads CAISVGDSFYEQYF. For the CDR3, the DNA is TGTGCCATCAGCGTTGGGGACAGTTTCTACGAGCAGTACTTC.

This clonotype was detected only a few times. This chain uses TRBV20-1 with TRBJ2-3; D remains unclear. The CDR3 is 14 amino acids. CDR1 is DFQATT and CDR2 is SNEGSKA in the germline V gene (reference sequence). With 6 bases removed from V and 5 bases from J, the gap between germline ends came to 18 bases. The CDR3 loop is CSARSLEYKDTQYF. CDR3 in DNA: TGCAGTGCCCGTTCGCTAGAGTACAAAGATACGCAGTATTTT.

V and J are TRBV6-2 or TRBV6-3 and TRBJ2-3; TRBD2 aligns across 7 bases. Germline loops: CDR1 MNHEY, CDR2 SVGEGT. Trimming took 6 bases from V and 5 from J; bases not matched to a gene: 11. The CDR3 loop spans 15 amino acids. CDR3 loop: CASSLPRVAGDTQYF. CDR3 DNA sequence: TGTGCCAGCAGCCTCCCTCGGGTAGCGGGAGATACGCAGTATTTT.

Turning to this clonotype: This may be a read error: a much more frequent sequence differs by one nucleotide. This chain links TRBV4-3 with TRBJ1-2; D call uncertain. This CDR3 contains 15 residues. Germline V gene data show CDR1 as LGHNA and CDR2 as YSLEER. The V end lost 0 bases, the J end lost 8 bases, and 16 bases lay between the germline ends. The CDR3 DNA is TGCGCCAGCAGCCAAGATCCATCCCCCATTGAGGGCTACACCTTC. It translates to CASSQDPSPIEGYTF.

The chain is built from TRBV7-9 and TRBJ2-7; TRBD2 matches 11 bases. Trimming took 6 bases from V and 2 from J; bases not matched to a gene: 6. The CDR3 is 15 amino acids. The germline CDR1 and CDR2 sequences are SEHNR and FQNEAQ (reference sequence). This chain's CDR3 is CASSPLAGGTYEQYF. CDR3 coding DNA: TGTGCCAGCAGTCCTCTAGCGGGGGGCACCTACGAGCAGTACTTC.

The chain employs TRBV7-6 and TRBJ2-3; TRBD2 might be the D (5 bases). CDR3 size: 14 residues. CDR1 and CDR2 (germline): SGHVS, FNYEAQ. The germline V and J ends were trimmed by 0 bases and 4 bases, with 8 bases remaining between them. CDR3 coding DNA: TGTGCCAGCAGCTTAGCCCGGGGAGCAGATACGCAGTATTTT. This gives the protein CASSLARGADTQYF.

CDR3 amino acids: CASSYGSGNTIYF. The CDR3 bases are TGTGCCAGTAGTTATGGGTCTGGAAACACCATATATTTT. The gene calls are TRBV19 and TRBJ1-3; no reliable D call. CDR1 is LNHDA and CDR2 is SQIVND in the germline V gene (reference sequence). V shed 5 bases and J shed 1 base, with 6 bases lying between them. The CDR3 covers 13 residues.

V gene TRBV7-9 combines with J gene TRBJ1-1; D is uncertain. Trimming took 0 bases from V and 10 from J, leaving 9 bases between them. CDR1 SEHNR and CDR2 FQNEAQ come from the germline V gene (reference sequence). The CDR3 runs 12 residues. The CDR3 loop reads CASSLAARTAFF. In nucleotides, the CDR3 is TGTGCCAGCAGCTTAGCTGCCCGGACAGCTTTCTTT.

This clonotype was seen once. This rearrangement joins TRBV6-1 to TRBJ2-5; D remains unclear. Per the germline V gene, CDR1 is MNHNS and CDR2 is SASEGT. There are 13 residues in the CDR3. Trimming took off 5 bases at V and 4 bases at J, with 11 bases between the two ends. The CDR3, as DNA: TGTGCCAGCAGTTACATAAGAAGAGAGACCCAGTACTTC. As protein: CASSYIRRETQYF.